One TCR beta chain is described in this entry. Its target is not known. This sample is drawn from a study of monozygotic twins with cystic fibrosis. Study-level results: Co-twins had the most similar V usage for 13 of 16 pairs, J for 8. Monozygotic CF twins shared more identical nucleotide clonotypes than unrelated patients. The repertoire was suggested to be naive-dominated, clonality median around 0.0089.

Measured with immunoSEQ multiplex PCR; TCRdb has only the in-frame clones, and not every one. The table lists over 25,000 clones, roughly 96% of them singletons, with 2.7% in the top ten. Sequenced input: blood. The receptor's source is a girl aged 2 to 10 with cystic fibrosis.

Written as DNA, the CDR3 is TGCGCCAGCAGCTTGGATATCAGGGGGTACACTGAAGCTTTCTTT. It translates to CASSLDIRGYTEAFF. The chain couples TRBV5-1 to TRBJ1-1, with 7 bases aligning to TRBD1. The CDR3 runs 15 residues. The ends lost 0 bases at V and 3 bases at J; junction bases unmatched: 5. Germline V CDR1 and CDR2: SGHRS, YFSETQ.